Each of the 6 T cell receptor beta chains below was sequenced from the same sample in a study of OX40 agonist ivuxolimab in advanced cancers. Libraries were prepared through the immunoSEQ multiplex PCR assay. TCRdb mirrors the immuneACCESS table, restricted to in-frame sequences. Some clones are absent from its copies; in checked studies, under half trace to an unresolved V gene, and the reason for the others is unknown. The sample has 85,000 to 100,000 clones on record, 94% of them singletons. Around 0.18% of the sample comes from the top ten. This material consisted of CD4+ or CD8+ T cells sorted from blood, taken in a trial of the OX40 agonist ivuxolimab. The receptors come from an adult with an advanced solid tumor such as melanoma, head and neck, liver or kidney cancer.

This rearrangement joins TRBV5-1 to TRBJ2-6; tentative D call: TRBD2 (6 bases). The V and J ends lost 8 bases and 7 bases respectively, with 16 bases between them. Germline lookup yields CDR1 SGHRS and CDR2 YFSETQ. The CDR3 runs to 14 residues. CDR3 nucleotides: TGCGCCAGTGATGTAGGGACTTTTGCCAACGTCCTGACTTTC. As protein: CASDVGTFANVLTF.

This sequence joins TRBV19 and TRBJ2-7; TRBD1 might be the D (6 bases). V lost 2 bases and J lost 0, with 11 bases in between. In germline, CDR1 is LNHDA, CDR2 SQIVND (reference sequence). CDR3 size: 15 residues. CDR3 amino acids: CASSIKTGHSYEQYF. The CDR3 DNA reads as TGTGCCAGTAGTATAAAGACAGGTCACTCCTACGAGCAGTACTTC.

The genes are TRBV28 and TRBJ1-1, with TRBD1 matching over 7 bases. This CDR3 contains 13 residues. Per the germline V gene, CDR1 is MDHEN and CDR2 is SYDVKM. V lost 1 base, J lost 11 bases, and 7 bases stayed unmatched. CDR3 protein: CASSLSGGLGAFF. DNA of the CDR3: TGTGCCAGCAGTTTATCAGGGGGTCTCGGCGCTTTCTTT.

The chain couples TRBV6-5 to TRBJ2-7; 9 nucleotides align to TRBD1. The CDR3 is 13 residues long. Germline V gene sequence: CDR1 MNHEY, CDR2 SVGAGI. J gave up 7 bases and V 6 bases, and 7 bases lay outside the gene matches. The CDR3 is CASSPGTGREQYF. CDR3 sequence (DNA): TGTGCCAGCAGCCCCGGGACAGGGCGGGAGCAGTACTTC.

The CDR3 DNA sequence: TGTGCCAGCTCACCAGGGGGCGGGGCGACCTACGAGCAGTACTTC. Encoded protein: CASSPGGGATYEQYF. The J gene is TRBJ2-7, the V gene TRBV18, with D perhaps assigned TRBD1 or TRBD2 (6 bases each). CDR1 is KGHSH and CDR2 is LQKENI in the germline V gene. Trimming stripped 2 bases from V and 2 bases from J, with 13 bases between. This CDR3 region has 15 residues.

The rearrangement links TRBV7-2 to TRBJ1-1; no reliable D call. V lost 2 bases, J lost 7 bases, and 11 bases lay in between. The CDR3 extends over 13 amino acids. Germline-derived CDR1 and CDR2 are SGHTA and FQGNSA. The DNA of the CDR3 is TGTGCCAGCAGCTTAAATCAGGTGAATGAAGCTTTCTTT. As protein: CASSLNQVNEAFF.